Below, one T cell receptor (beta chain) is given with its context. These data are taken from a study of technical replicates of blood from several donors. Produced via immunoSEQ multiplex PCR; TCRdb's table is partial and in-frame only. The profile shows about 79,000 clones, 90% to 95% of them singletons. Per the germline V gene, CDR1 is LNHDA and CDR2 is SQIVND (reference sequence). The V gene end was trimmed by 5 bases and the J gene end by 0 bases; junction bases not matched to a gene: 3. The CDR3 has 15 residues. Sequenced sample: T cells isolated from PBMCs. The chain carries TRBV19 and TRBJ2-1; 8 positions match TRBD1. The clonotype comes from a human donor in good health. CDR3 sequence: CASSVTGGSYNEQFF. The CDR3 DNA follows: TGTGCCAGTAGTGTCACAGGGGGCTCCTACAATGAGCAGTTCTTC.